Presented here are 5 T cell receptor beta chains from one specimen sequenced in a study of cytomegalovirus exposure and HLA in healthy donors (dated by TCRdb to 2017 to 2019). Library generation was performed with the immunoSEQ multiplex PCR assay. The multiplex PCR relied on a mix of 60 forward primers for TCR Vbeta segments and 13 reverse primers for TCR Jbeta segments. TCRdb re-hosts the immuneACCESS table, in-frame sequences only. Its copies lack some clones; in the studies checked, an unresolved V gene accounts for under half of them, and the cause for the rest is not known. This sample comprises 150,000 to 200,000 clones, roughly 70% of them detected only once. The ten top clones hold more than 1.3% of the sample. Specimen: PBMCs. These receptors all come from a girl aged 5-17 years in good health and CMV-seronegative.

This chain connects TRBV18 to TRBJ1-4; D perhaps matches TRBD1 (6 bases). Trimming stripped 2 bases from V and 0 bases from J, with 10 bases between. Germline V gene sequence: CDR1 KGHSH, CDR2 LQKENI. CDR3 length: 16 amino acids. In DNA, the CDR3 is TGTGCCAGCTCACCAAAGACAGGCGCAACTAATGAAAAACTGTTTTTT. This codes for CASSPKTGATNEKLFF.

This clone was recorded a few times. The J gene is TRBJ1-3, the V gene TRBV11-2, with a weak D call TRBD1 (6 bases). CDR1 SGHAT and CDR2 FQNNGV come from the germline V gene. Trimming took 4 bases from V and 4 from J, leaving 20 bases between them. The CDR3 consists of 17 residues. CDR3 residues: CASSYPRDILSGNTIYF. The CDR3 nucleotides are TGTGCCAGCAGCTACCCCCGGGACATACTATCAGGAAACACCATATATTTT.

V usage is TRBV7-9 and J usage is TRBJ1-5; 7 bases match TRBD1. Germline-derived CDR1 and CDR2 are SEHNR and FQNEAQ (reference sequence). The trim removed 5 bases at V and 2 bases at J, leaving 12 bases unmatched. CDR3 length: 17 residues. The CDR3 loop reads CASSIDRVHEGNQPQHF. The CDR3 DNA is TGTGCCAGCAGCATAGACAGGGTACACGAGGGCAATCAGCCCCAGCATTTT. Full variable domain (missing parts from reference TRBV7-9 and TRBJ1-5): DTGVSQNPRHKITKRGQNVTFRCDPISEHNRLYWYRQTLGQGPEFLTYFQNEAQLEKSRLLSDRFSAERPKGSFSTLEIQRTEQGDSAMYLCASSIDRVHEGNQPQHFGDGTRLSIL.

The J gene is TRBJ2-7, the V gene TRBV6-6; TRBD2 is a possible D gene (7 bases). The germline V gene has CDR1 MNHNY and CDR2 SVGAGI (reference sequence). The CDR3 has 13 residues. The V end lost 7 bases, the J end lost 6 bases, and 16 bases lay between the germline ends. CDR3 DNA: TGTGCCAGCATGCTAAACAGGGAGGGCGAGCAGTACTTC. This encodes CASMLNREGEQYF.

In regard to this clone: The junction departs from germline at one end; a sequencing error may be responsible. The rearrangement uses TRBV7-7 and TRBJ2-7; a weak D match, TRBD2 (6 bases). CDR1 SSHAT and CDR2 FNYEAQ come from the germline V gene (reference sequence). This CDR3 has 14 residues. The CDR3 region has the DNA TGTGCTAGCAGCTTAGGGCGGGGTTCCTACGAGCAGTACTTC. This codes for CASSLGRGSYEQYF.